Listed here are 7 T cell receptor beta chains from one sample, sequenced in a study of blood T cell repertoires in COVID-19. Generated by immunoSEQ multiplex PCR, the TCRdb table keeps only in-frame clones and is missing some. The sample lists 200,000 to 250,000 clones, roughly 80% seen once, with 2.5% to 3% in the top ten. The sequencing input was peripheral blood. The receptors derive from a woman aged 70-85 years with active or convalescent COVID-19.

This chain links TRBV13 with TRBJ1-2; TRBD1 matches 12 bases. There are 15 residues in the CDR3. Germline V CDR1 and CDR2: PRHDT, FYEKMQ (reference sequence). The junction had 6 bases not matched to a gene; V was cut back by 2 bases and J by 8 bases. The CDR3 here is CASSLPGQGAWGYTF. CDR3 nucleotide sequence: TGTGCCAGCAGCTTACCGGGACAGGGGGCTTGGGGCTACACCTTC. Together with reference TRBV13 and TRBJ1-2, the CDR3 gives the full variable domain: AAGVIQSPRHLIKEKRETATLKCYPIPRHDTVYWYQQGPGQDPQFLISFYEKMQSDKGSIPDRFSAQQFSDYHSELNMSSLELGDSALYFCASSLPGQGAWGYTFGSGTRLTVV.

The rearrangement joins TRBV28 to TRBJ1-6; no clear D gene. The V gene's germline CDR1 is MDHEN and CDR2 SYDVKM. The germline V and J ends were trimmed by 3 bases and 0 bases, with 12 bases remaining between them. The CDR3 is 17 amino acids. CDR3 sequence reads: CASSLYTGSSYNSPLHF. CDR3 in DNA: TGTGCCAGCAGTTTGTATACGGGAAGCTCCTATAATTCACCCCTCCACTTT.

This clone came up a few times. The sample contains more than one DNA sequence encoding this CDR3. This chain joins TRBV5-8 and TRBJ1-2, with D maybe TRBD1 (5 bases). Germline CDR1 SGHTS, CDR2 YDEGEE. This CDR3 is 13 amino acids long. The V end lost 4 bases, the J end lost 2 bases, and 9 bases lay between the germline ends. CDR3 sequence: CASSRQRNYGYTF. The CDR3, as DNA: TGTGCCAGCAGCCGACAGAGGAACTATGGCTACACCTTC.

The CDR3 reads CASSLIGAGNTIYF. CDR3 DNA: TGTGCCAGCAGTTTAATCGGGGCTGGAAACACCATATATTTT. The chain employs TRBV28 and TRBJ1-3, with D uncertain. The V end was cut by 2 bases, the J end by 2 bases, with 7 bases between. Germline V lookup: CDR1 MDHEN, CDR2 SYDVKM. This CDR3 is built from 14 residues.

The chain is built from TRBV25-1 and TRBJ1-2; 9 nucleotides agree with TRBD1. The V gene's germline CDR1 is MGHDK and CDR2 SYGVNS. V trimming: 6 bases; J trimming: 6 bases; junction bases outside the gene matches: 17. The CDR3 has 17 residues. The CDR3 protein is CASSSGTGLSPLDGYTF. The CDR3 DNA sequence: TGTGCCAGCAGCTCCGGGACAGGGCTCTCTCCCCTGGATGGCTACACCTTC.

This clone has a single count. The V gene is TRBV7-9, the J gene TRBJ2-7; D possibly corresponds to TRBD2 (5 bases). This CDR3 region has 13 residues. Germline CDR1 and CDR2: SEHNR and FQNEAQ (reference sequence). The V end lost 1 base, the J end lost 3 bases, and 7 bases lay between the germline ends. CDR3 DNA: TGTGCCAGCAGCTTAGGAGGGATCTACGAGCAGTACTTC. This encodes CASSLGGIYEQYF.

The rearrangement uses TRBV3-1 (or the pseudogene TRBV3-2) and TRBJ2-1, with 14 bases aligning to TRBD2. The junction had 5 bases not matched to a gene; V was cut back by 4 bases and J by 15 bases. The CDR3 has 13 residues. CDR1 and CDR2 from the germline V gene are LGHDT and YNNKEL (reference sequence). The CDR3 loop reads CASSPGLAGVMFF. In DNA form, the CDR3 reads TGTGCCAGCAGCCCGGGACTAGCGGGAGTTATGTTCTTC.